The TCR beta chain described here comes from a study of STAT5B mutations in CD4+ large granular lymphocyte leukemia. Broader study findings: Higher CD4+ than CD8+ T-LGLL clonality might reflect small sample size. Without putative leukemic clones, patient CD4-sorted repertoires remained more clonal than healthy CD4+ repertoires. No patients shared main leukemic clonotypes, though around 24% appeared at low frequency elsewhere. TRBV06-family usage was enriched in top patient clones (8/27) versus controls (2/35).

Generated by immunoSEQ multiplex PCR, the TCRdb table keeps only in-frame clones and is missing some. Of under 35,000 clones detected, approximately 79% appear once; the ten largest clones hold approximately 2.1%. Only a few counts were recorded for this clone. No antigen is known for it. CDR3 length equals 11 residues. The germline V and J ends were trimmed by 4 bases and 7 bases, with 9 bases remaining between them. The germline gives CDR1 SGDLS, CDR2 YYNGEE. This sequence originates from a human donor in good health. Sequences were obtained from CD4+ T cells from blood buffy coats. The chain employs TRBV9 and TRBJ2-7; maybe TRBD2 (5 bases). Here the CDR3 DNA reads TGTGCCAGCAGCACGGGAAGGGAGCAGTACTTC. Translated, it gives CASSTGREQYF.